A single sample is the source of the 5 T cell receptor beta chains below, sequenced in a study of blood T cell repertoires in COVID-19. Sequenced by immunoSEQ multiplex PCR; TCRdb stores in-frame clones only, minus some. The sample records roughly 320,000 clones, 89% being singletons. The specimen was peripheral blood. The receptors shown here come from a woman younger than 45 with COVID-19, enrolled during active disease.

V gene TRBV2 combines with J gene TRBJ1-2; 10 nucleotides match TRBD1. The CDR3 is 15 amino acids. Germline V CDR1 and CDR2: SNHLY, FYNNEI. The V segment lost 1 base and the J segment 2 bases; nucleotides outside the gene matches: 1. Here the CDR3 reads CASSEGTGGNYGYTF. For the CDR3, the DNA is TGTGCCAGCAGTGAAGGGACAGGGGGGAACTATGGCTACACCTTC. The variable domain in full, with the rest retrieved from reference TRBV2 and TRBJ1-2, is EPEVTQTPSHQVTQMGQEVILRCVPISNHLYFYWYRQILGQKVEFLVSFYNNEISEKSEIFDDQFSVERPDGSNFTLKIRSTKLEDSAMYFCASSEGTGGNYGYTFGSGTRLTVV.

The CDR3 DNA is TGTGCCAGCAGCTCGACAGTTAGAGATACGCAGTATTTT. Residues: CASSSTVRDTQYF. The V and J genes are TRBV7-3 and TRBJ2-3, with D maybe TRBD1 (5 bases). Germline CDR1 SGHTA, CDR2 FQGTGA. The CDR3 is 13 residues long. The V end lost 4 bases, the J end lost 5 bases, and 10 bases lay between the germline ends.

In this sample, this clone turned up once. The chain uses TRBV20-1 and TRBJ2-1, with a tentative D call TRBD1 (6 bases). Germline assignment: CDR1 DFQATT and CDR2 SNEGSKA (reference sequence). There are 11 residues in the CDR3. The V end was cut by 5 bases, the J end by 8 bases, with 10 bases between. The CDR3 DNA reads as TGCAGTGCTGAGGACAGCCATGAGCAGTTCTTC. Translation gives CSAEDSHEQFF.

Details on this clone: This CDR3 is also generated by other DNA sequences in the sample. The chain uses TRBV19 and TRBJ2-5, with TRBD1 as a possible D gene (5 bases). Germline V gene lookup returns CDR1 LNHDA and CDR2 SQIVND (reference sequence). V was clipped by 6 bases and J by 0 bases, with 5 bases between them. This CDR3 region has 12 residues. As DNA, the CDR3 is TGTGCCAGTAGCAGGGACCAAGAGACCCAGTACTTC. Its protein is CASSRDQETQYF.

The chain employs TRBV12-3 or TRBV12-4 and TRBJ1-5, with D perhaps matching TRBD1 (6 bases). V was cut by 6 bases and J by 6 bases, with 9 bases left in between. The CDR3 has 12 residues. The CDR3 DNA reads TGTGCCAGCAGGGACAGTTTTCAGCCCCAGCATTTT. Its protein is CASRDSFQPQHF.